Described below is a single T cell receptor beta chain sequence and its context. Its antigen is unidentified. This specimen comes from a study of shared clonotypes between healthy human individuals. Germline V CDR1 and CDR2: LNHDA, SQIVND (reference sequence). The CDR3 totals 14 residues. Trimming stripped 6 bases from V and 0 bases from J, with 11 bases between. The study, taken as a whole, reports: Sharing across four donors was highest in naive CD4 (roughly 5%) and lowest in memory CD8 (around 0.4%). Clonotype sharing among donors, it was expected, would be affected by sequencing depth.

Every immunoSEQ plate was one replicate of a subset's evenly spread DNA. Some clones are missing from TCRdb's copy, which holds only in-frame ones; the method was immunoSEQ multiplex PCR. Of 650,000 to 800,000 clones listed, 55% to 80% are singletons. Specimen: memory CD4+ T cells sorted from blood. Subset of the sample: CD45RA-negative fraction. The clonotype comes from a woman aged 25 to 39 in good health. This chain uses TRBV19 with TRBJ1-1; TRBD1 might be the D (5 bases). This chain's CDR3 is CASRMGRMNTEAFF. The CDR3 DNA reads TGTGCCAGTAGGATGGGACGGATGAACACTGAAGCTTTCTTT. The full variable domain, its missing parts supplied by reference TRBV19 and TRBJ1-1, is DGGITQSPKYLFRKEGQNVTLSCEQNLNHDAMYWYRQDPGQGLRLIYYSQIVNDFQKGDIAEGYSVSREKKESFPLTVTSAQKNPTAFYLCASRMGRMNTEAFFGQGTRLTVV.